This TCR beta chain was captured in a study of identical twins. Broader study findings: Twin pairs' shared out-of-frame alpha sequences were enriched in low generation probability. Cross-sectional statistics underpinned the conclusions; the same donors were not followed.

TCRdb reprocessed the 5' RACE reads via MiXCR and lists one record per CDR3 protein. The repertoire holds hundreds of thousands of distinct CDR3 sequences, 15% to 20% seen once, with around 13% in the top ten. This clonotype showed up many times. Its antigen remains unknown. V lost 6 bases and J 0 bases, leaving 9 bases between the germline ends. The CDR3 spans 15 residues. The same data also contributed to another study, on T cells expressing NK-cell markers.

Sequencing was done on a sample of PBMCs. This TCR was recovered from a woman younger than 35 in good health. This chain uses TRBV12-3 or TRBV12-4 with TRBJ2-6; D is possibly TRBD1 (6 bases). CDR3 sequence reads: CASRGAFSGANVLTF. DNA of the CDR3: TGTGCCAGCAGGGGGGCCTTCTCTGGGGCCAACGTCCTGACTTTC.